These T cell receptor beta chains were read from a single sample in a study of blood T cell repertoires in COVID-19. The assay was immunoSEQ multiplex PCR, and TCRdb's table has in-frame clones only and misses some. The data hold under 300,000 clones, with around nine tenths observed a single time. The specimen was peripheral blood. The receptors were sampled from a woman in her 70s with active or convalescent COVID-19. Each CDR3 is given with its conserved first and last residue.

V gene,CDR3 protein
TRBV19,CASRPFPTGEQYF
TRBV6-5,CASGRDTDQPQHF
TRBV11-2,CASSLVGPNQPQHF
TRBV7-3,CASSRDRDTEAFF
TRBV4-3,CASSLDPGGYTEAFF
TRBV6-1,CASSEVVSVPLEAFF
TRBV5-1,CASRREGVQEKLFF
TRBV7-2,CASSLGEGVGFGNTIYF
TRBV25-1,CASSDTPRAGGYTF
TRBV5-1,CASSLGGLGTEAFF
TRBV20-1,CSASKLASYNEQFF
TRBV29-1,CSVAPDRGAFF
TRBV5-5,CAEPPLHNNSPLHF
TRBV9,CASSQGQFNEKLFF
TRBV6-5,CASSQQGTPNQPQHF
TRBV5-6,CASSLAGTDYGYTF
TRBV24-1,CATSDPGNSGNTIYF
TRBV19,CASSSLTSGGAGYNEQFF
TRBV7-9,CASSLVGVGEPQHF
TRBV12-3/TRBV12-4,CASRISGYPEQYF
TRBV19,CASSAGFEDTEAFF
TRBV24-1,CATSDTGTGAYNEQFF
TRBV11-2,CASISYAAANEQFF
TRBV7-9,CASSLAGRDEKLFF
TRBV24-1,CATSDNPGSGNTIYF
TRBV7-9,CASSSRGRVTGELFF
TRBV5-4,CASSSTGVDYGYTF
TRBV11-2,CASSPLEGSGNTIYF
TRBV11-3,CASSHRVTGGETQYF
TRBV6-5,CASVKGASNEQFF
TRBV7-3,CASSQGRVGELFF
TRBV24-1,CATSESGTGGFGDTQYF
TRBV29-1,CSVVFSSYEQYF
TRBV11-2,CASSLPNREGRYGYTF
TRBV19,CASSIDAGNTEAFF
TRBV5-4,CASSLAGTGSPDTQYF
TRBV24-1,CATSGFMENQPQHF